This T cell receptor (beta chain) was found in a study of Ad26.COV2.S vaccination and SARS-CoV-2 variants. General observations from the study: Post-vaccination spike-specific CD8+ and CD4+ T cell responses reportedly had substantial breadth. The TCR-based breadth and depth measures might underestimate overall T cell responses.

The CDR3 is 14 amino acids. Germline loops: CDR1 SNHLY, CDR2 FYNNEI. The V gene end was trimmed by 1 base and the J gene end by 5 bases; junction bases not matched to a gene: 4. Sequenced by immunoSEQ multiplex PCR; TCRdb stores in-frame clones only, minus some. This sample has 400,000 or so clones, with roughly nine tenths found just once. Indicated treatment: roughly 18 received Ad26.COV2.S at low or high dose, single or two shots; roughly 5 received placebo; per-sample allocation not given. Sampling happened 63 days after the first vaccine or placebo injection. The vaccine delivered Wuhan-strain SARS-CoV-2 spike through an Ad26 vector. As concerns this clone: Antigen unknown.

The chain employs TRBV2 and TRBJ2-5; TRBD2 matches at 7 bases. The sequence came from a person aged 18 to 65 who received the Ad26.COV2.S COVID-19 vaccine or a placebo. The specimen comprised peripheral blood, sampled in a trial of Ad26.COV2.S vaccine versus placebo. CDR3 in DNA: TGTGCCAGCAGTGAAGTGGGGGGGAAGGAGACCCAGTACTTC. This codes for CASSEVGGKETQYF. Filled out from reference TRBV2 and TRBJ2-5, the complete variable domain reads EPEVTQTPSHQVTQMGQEVILRCVPISNHLYFYWYRQILGQKVEFLVSFYNNEISEKSEIFDDQFSVERPDGSNFTLKIRSTKLEDSAMYFCASSEVGGKETQYFGPGTRLLVL.